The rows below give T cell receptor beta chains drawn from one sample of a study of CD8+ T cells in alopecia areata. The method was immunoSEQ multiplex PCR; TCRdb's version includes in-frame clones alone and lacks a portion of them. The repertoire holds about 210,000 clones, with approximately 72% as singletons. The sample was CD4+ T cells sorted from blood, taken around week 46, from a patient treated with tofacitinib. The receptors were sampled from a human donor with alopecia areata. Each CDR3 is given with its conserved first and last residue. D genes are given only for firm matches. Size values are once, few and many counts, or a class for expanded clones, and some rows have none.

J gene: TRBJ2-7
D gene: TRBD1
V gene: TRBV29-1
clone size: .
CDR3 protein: CSVLEGANSYEQYF
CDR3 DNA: TGCAGCGTTCTTGAGGGGGCTAACTCCTACGAGCAGTACTTC

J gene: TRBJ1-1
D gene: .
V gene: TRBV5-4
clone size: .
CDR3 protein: CASSKRQAEAFF
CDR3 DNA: TGTGCCAGCAGCAAAAGACAAGCTGAAGCTTTCTTT

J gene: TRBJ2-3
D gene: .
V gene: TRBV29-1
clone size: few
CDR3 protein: CSVRIGTGTDTQYF
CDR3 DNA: TGCAGCGTACGCATAGGGACCGGCACAGATACGCAGTATTTT

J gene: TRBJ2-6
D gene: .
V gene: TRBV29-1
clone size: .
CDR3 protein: CSVGVRRSGANVLTF
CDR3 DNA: TGCAGCGTTGGTGTCCGCAGGTCTGGGGCCAACGTCCTGACTTTC

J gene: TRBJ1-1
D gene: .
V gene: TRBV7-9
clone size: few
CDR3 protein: CASSLRDTDTEAFF
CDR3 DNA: TGTGCCAGCAGCTTAAGGGACACAGACACTGAAGCTTTCTTT

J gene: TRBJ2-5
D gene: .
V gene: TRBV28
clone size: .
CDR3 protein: CASSFLVGLQYF
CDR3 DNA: TGTGCCAGCAGTTTTCTGGTGGGGCTTCAGTACTTC

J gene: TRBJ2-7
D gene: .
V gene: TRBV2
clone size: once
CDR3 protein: CASRGLAYEQYF
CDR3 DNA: TGTGCCAGCAGGGGACTGGCGTACGAGCAGTACTTC

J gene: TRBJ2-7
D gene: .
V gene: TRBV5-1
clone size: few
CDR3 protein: CASKGRVDRTYEQYF
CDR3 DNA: TGCGCCAGCAAGGGCAGGGTGGACCGGACCTACGAGCAGTACTTC

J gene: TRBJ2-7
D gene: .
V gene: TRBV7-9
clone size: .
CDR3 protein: CASSLGGLAAYEQYF
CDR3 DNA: TGTGCCAGCAGCTTAGGTGGTCTGGCAGCCTACGAGCAGTACTTC

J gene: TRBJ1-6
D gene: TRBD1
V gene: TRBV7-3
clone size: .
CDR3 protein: CASSLTSGGESPLHF
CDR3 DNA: TGTGCCAGCAGCTTAACATCAGGGGGAGAATCACCCCTCCACTTT

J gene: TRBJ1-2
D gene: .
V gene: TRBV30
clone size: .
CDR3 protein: CAWDQGRHGYTF
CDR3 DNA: TGTGCCTGGGACCAGGGGAGGCATGGCTACACCTTC

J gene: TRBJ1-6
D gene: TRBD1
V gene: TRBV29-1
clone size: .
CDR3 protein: CSVGGQGNSPLHF
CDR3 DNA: TGCAGCGTTGGGGGACAGGGGAATTCACCCCTCCACTTT

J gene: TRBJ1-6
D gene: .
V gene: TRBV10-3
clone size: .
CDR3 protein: CAISAGAENSPLHF
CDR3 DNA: TGTGCCATCAGTGCGGGGGCGGAAAATTCACCCCTCCACTTT

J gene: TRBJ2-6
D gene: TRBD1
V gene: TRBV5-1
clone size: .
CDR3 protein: CASRPGQGSSGANVLTF
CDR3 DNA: TGCGCCAGCAGACCAGGACAGGGTAGTAGTGGGGCCAACGTCCTGACTTTC

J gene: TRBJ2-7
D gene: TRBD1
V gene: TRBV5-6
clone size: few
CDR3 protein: CASSLPGTAYYEQYF
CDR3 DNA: TGTGCCAGCAGCTTACCCGGGACAGCCTACTACGAGCAGTACTTC

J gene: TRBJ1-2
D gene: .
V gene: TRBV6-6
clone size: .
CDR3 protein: CASRVRQGTSGYTF
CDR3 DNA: TGTGCCAGCAGAGTTCGTCAGGGGACCTCAGGCTACACCTTC

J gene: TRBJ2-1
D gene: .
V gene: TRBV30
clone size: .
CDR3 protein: CAWRGSLRNNEQFF
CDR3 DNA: TGTGCCTGGAGGGGCAGCTTAAGGAACAATGAGCAGTTCTTC

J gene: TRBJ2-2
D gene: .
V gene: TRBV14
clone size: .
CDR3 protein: CASSQTWRTGELFF
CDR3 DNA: TGTGCCAGCAGCCAAACGTGGAGAACCGGGGAGCTGTTTTTT

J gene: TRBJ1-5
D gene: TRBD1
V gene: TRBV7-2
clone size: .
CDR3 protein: CASSPGTGGSNQPQHF
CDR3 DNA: TGTGCCAGCAGCCCCGGGACAGGTGGAAGCAATCAGCCCCAGCATTTT

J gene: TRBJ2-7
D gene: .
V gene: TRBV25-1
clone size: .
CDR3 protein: CASSELIRDSVSYEQYF
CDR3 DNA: TGTGCCAGCAGTGAATTGATCCGAGACTCCGTCTCCTACGAGCAGTACTTC

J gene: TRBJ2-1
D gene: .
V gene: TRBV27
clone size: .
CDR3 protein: CASRERGSYNEQFF
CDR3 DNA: TGTGCCAGCAGGGAGCGAGGCTCCTACAATGAGCAGTTCTTC

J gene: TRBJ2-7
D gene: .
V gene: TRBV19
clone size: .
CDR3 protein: CASSGRDTYSYEQYF
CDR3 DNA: TGTGCCAGTAGTGGACGGGACACCTACTCCTACGAGCAGTACTTC

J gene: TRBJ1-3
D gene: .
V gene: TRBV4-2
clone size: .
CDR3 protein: CASSQDLTGPSLGNTIYF
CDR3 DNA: TGTGCCAGCAGCCAAGATCTAACAGGGCCTTCTCTTGGAAACACCATATATTTT

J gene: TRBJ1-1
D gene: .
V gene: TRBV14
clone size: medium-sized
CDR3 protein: CASSRLQGNTEAFF
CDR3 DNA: TGTGCCAGCAGCCGTCTACAGGGGAACACTGAAGCTTTCTTT

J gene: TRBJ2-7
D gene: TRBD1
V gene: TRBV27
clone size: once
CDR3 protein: CASRNGRTGPVEQYF
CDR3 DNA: TGTGCCAGCAGAAATGGGAGGACAGGGCCGGTCGAGCAGTACTTC

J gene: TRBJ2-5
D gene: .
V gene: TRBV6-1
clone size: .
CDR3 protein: CASSEGGALQETQYF
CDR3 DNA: TGTGCCAGCAGTGAAGGCGGGGCCCTCCAAGAGACCCAGTACTTC

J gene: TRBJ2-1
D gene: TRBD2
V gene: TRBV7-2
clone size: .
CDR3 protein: CASGTGTSRNEQFF
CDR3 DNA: TGTGCCAGCGGAACCGGGACTAGCCGCAATGAGCAGTTCTTC

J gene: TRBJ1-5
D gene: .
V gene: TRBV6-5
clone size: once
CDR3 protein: CASMRGSGQPQHF
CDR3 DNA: TGTGCCAGCATGAGGGGCTCGGGTCAGCCCCAGCATTTT

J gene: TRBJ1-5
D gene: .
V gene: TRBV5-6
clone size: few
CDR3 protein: CASSLEGLNNQPQHF
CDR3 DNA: TGTGCCAGCAGCCTAGAGGGACTGAACAATCAGCCCCAGCATTTT

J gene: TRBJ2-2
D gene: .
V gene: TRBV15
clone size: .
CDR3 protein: CATSGTGSGELFF
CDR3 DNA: TGTGCCACCAGCGGTACAGGGTCCGGGGAGCTGTTTTTT

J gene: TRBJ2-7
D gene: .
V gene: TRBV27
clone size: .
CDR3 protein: CASRRSGWDEQYF
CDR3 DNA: TGTGCCAGCAGACGATCGGGGTGGGACGAGCAGTACTTC

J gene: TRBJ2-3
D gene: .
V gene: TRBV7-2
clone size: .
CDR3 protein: CASSLGGAGTDTQYF
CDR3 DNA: TGTGCCAGCAGCTTAGGAGGGGCCGGCACAGATACGCAGTATTTT

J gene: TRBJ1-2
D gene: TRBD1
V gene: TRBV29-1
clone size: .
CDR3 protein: CSVRTGGNYGYTF
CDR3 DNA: TGCAGCGTTAGGACAGGGGGCAACTATGGCTACACCTTC

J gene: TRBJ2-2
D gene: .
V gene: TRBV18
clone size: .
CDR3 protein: CASSSQTEYTGELFF
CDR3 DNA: TGTGCCAGCTCATCACAGACAGAGTACACCGGGGAGCTGTTTTTT

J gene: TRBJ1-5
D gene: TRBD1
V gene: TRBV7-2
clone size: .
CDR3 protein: CASSRIGQGNQPQHF
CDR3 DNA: TGTGCCAGCAGCCGAATCGGACAGGGCAATCAGCCCCAGCATTTT

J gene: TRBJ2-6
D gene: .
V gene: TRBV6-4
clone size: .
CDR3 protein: CASSEVGSGANVLTF
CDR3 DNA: TGTGCCAGCAGTGAAGTTGGGTCTGGGGCCAACGTCCTGACTTTC

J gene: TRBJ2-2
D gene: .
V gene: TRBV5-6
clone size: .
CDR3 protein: CASSSVGELFF
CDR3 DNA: TGTGCCAGCAGCTCGGTTGGGGAGCTGTTTTTT

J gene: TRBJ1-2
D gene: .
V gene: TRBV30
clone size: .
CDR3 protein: CAWTMGGQTSYGYTF
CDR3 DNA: TGTGCCTGGACGATGGGTGGACAGACTAGCTATGGCTACACCTTC

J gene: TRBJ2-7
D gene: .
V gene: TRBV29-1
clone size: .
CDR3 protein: CSVAQGLEQYF
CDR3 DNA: TGCAGCGTTGCCCAGGGCCTCGAGCAGTACTTC

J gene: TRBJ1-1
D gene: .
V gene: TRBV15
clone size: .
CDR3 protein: CATTSNMNTEAFF
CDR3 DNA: TGTGCCACCACCAGCAATATGAACACTGAAGCTTTCTTT

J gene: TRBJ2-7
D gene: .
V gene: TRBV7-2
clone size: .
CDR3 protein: CASSLTQGVQYF
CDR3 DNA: TGTGCCAGCAGCCTAACACAGGGTGTGCAGTACTTC

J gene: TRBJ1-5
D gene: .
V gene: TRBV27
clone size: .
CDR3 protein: CASSLVGGQPQHF
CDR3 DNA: TGTGCCAGCAGTTTAGTGGGTGGCCAGCCCCAGCATTTT

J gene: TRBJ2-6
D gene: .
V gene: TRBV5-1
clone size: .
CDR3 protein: CASSPGEGQTGANVLTF
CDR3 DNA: TGCGCCAGCAGCCCCGGGGAGGGACAAACTGGGGCCAACGTCCTGACTTTC

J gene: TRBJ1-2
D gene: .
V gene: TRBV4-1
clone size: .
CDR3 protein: CASSPTGQTIGYTF
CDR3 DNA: TGCGCCAGCAGCCCAACAGGACAGACTATTGGCTACACCTTC

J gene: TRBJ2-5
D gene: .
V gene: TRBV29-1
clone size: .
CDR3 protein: CSVETTGGTGETQYF
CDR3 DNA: TGCAGCGTTGAGACCACTGGGGGGACGGGAGAGACCCAGTACTTC

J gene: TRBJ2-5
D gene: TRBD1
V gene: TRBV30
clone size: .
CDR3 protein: CAWSQTGGETQYF
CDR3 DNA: TGTGCCTGGAGTCAAACAGGGGGTGAGACCCAGTACTTC

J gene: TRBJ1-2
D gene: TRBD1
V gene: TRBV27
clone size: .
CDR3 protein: CAVGRDRGMDYGYTF
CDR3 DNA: TGTGCCGTCGGAAGGGACAGGGGAATGGACTATGGCTACACCTTC

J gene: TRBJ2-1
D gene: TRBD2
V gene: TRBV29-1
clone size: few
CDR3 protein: CSVVGVAGYNEQFF
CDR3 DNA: TGCAGCGTTGTGGGAGTAGCGGGGTACAATGAGCAGTTCTTC

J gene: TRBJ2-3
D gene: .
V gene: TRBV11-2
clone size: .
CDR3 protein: CASSLTSTIDTQYF
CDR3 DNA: TGTGCCAGCAGCTTGACTAGTACAATTGATACGCAGTATTTT

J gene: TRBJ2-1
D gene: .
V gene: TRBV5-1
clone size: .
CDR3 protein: CASSLETHSSYNEQFF
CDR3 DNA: TGCGCCAGCAGCTTGGAGACGCATAGCTCCTACAATGAGCAGTTCTTC

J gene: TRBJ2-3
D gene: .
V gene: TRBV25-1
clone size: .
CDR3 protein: CASTIFQGGADTQYF
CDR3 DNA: TGTGCCAGCACGATCTTCCAGGGGGGGGCAGATACGCAGTATTTT

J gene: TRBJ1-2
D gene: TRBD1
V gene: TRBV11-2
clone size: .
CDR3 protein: CASSSQGAGGYTF
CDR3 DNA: TGTGCCAGCAGCTCACAGGGGGCTGGTGGCTACACCTTC

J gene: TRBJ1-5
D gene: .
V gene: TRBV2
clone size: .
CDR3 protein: CASSEGRTSNQPQHF
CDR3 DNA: TGTGCCAGCAGTGAAGGCAGGACTAGCAATCAGCCCCAGCATTTT

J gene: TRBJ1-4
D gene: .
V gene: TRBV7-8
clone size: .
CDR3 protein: CASGRGEANEKLFF
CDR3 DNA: TGTGCCAGCGGTAGAGGGGAGGCTAATGAAAAACTGTTTTTT

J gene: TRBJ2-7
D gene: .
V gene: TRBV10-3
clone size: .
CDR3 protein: CAISAGTGVYEQYF
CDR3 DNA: TGTGCCATCTCCGCAGGGACGGGTGTCTACGAGCAGTACTTC

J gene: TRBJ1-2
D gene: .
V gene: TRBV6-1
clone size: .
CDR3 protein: CASSEVRLVFGYTF
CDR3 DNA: TGTGCCAGCAGTGAGGTTAGGTTGGTATTTGGCTACACCTTC

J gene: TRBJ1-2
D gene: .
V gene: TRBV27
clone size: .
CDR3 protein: CATHRTELGYTF
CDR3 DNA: TGTGCCACCCACCGGACGGAGTTAGGCTACACCTTC

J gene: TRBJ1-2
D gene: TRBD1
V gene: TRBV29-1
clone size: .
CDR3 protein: CSVERTGGISSYGYTF
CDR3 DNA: TGCAGCGTTGAACGGACAGGGGGTATCAGTAGCTATGGCTACACCTTC

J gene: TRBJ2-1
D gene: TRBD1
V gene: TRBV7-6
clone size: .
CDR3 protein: CASSLAGTGNEQFF
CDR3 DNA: TGTGCCAGCAGCTTAGCCGGGACAGGCAATGAGCAGTTCTTC

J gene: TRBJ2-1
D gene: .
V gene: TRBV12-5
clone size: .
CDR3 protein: CASGLVRNEQFF
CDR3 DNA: TGTGCTAGTGGTTTGGTACGGAATGAGCAGTTCTTC